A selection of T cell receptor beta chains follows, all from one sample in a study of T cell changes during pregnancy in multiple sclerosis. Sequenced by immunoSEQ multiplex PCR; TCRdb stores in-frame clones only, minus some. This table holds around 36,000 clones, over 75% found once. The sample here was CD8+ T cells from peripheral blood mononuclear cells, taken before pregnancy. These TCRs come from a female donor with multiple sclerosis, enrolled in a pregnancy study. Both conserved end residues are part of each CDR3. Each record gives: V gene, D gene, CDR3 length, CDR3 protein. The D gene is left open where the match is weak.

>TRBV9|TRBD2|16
CASSGGSGTRWSEQYF
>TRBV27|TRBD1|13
CASSGTGADTQYF
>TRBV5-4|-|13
CASSLGGADTQYF
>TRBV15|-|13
CATGRTNYNEQFF
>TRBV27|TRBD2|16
CASSPLAGEVDNEQFF
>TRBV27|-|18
CASSFSAPVPIEDNEQFF
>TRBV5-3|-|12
CARSHSGEKLFF
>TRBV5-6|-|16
CASSLGSVRLNYGYTF
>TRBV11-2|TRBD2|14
CASSPGGSAYEQYF
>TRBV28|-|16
CASSSSKFPVPYEQYF
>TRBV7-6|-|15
CASSLDLALYNEQFF
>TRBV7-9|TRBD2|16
CASSFEIKREKDEQFF
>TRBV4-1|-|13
CASSQLDSDEQYF
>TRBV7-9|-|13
CASSFRLANEQFF
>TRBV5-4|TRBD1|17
CASSLEPGQGAYNEQFF
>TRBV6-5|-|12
CASKHFAYEQYF